What follows are 12 T cell receptor beta chains derived from one specimen sequenced in a study of control samples from healthy donors and cancer patients. Assay: immunoSEQ multiplex PCR; the TCRdb copy retains only in-frame clones and omits some. The sample has about 160,000 clones; 96% are singletons. Material: blood. All receptors derive from a young woman in good health.

The chain joins TRBV30 to TRBJ1-2, with unresolved D. Looked up from germline, CDR1 is GTSNPN and CDR2 is SVGIG (reference sequence). This CDR3 has 13 residues. Trimming cost V 3 bases and J 2 bases, with 10 bases left between them. CDR3 loop: CAWSKDLNYGYTF. The CDR3 coding sequence is TGTGCCTGGAGCAAGGACCTAAACTATGGCTACACCTTC.

The rearrangement links TRBV19 to TRBJ1-1; D may be TRBD1 (6 bases). The CDR3 runs 13 residues. V lost 7 bases to trimming and J lost 6 bases, with 15 bases between them. The germline CDR1 and CDR2 sequences are LNHDA and SQIVND (reference sequence). Written as DNA, the CDR3 is TGTGCCAGTACAAACAGGGAGTGGGCTGAAGCTTTCTTT. Translated, it gives CASTNREWAEAFF.

The chain recombines TRBV7-2 with TRBJ1-1, with D perhaps matching TRBD1 (6 bases). CDR1 SGHTA and CDR2 FQGNSA come from the germline V gene. This CDR3 comprises 14 residues. The V gene lost 4 bases and the J gene lost 5 bases, with 14 bases spanning the gap. The CDR3 reads CASSSRGGRTEAFF. The CDR3 DNA follows: TGTGCCAGCAGCTCTAGGGGGGGGAGAACTGAAGCTTTCTTT.

This clone was seen just once. The chain joins TRBV6-1 to TRBJ1-3, with D possibly matching TRBD1 (5 bases). The ends were cut back, 1 base at V and 2 bases at J, with 9 bases in the middle. Per the germline V gene, CDR1 is MNHNS and CDR2 is SASEGT. The CDR3 runs to 15 residues. This CDR3 reads CASSEEEGPGNTIYF. The CDR3 region has the DNA TGTGCCAGCAGTGAAGAGGAGGGGCCTGGAAACACCATATATTTT.

As to this clone: The junction and the germline gene differ at one end; a read error may be behind it. The chain has TRBV10-3 and TRBJ2-3; 12 nucleotides align to TRBD2. This CDR3 contains 20 residues. The germline V gene has CDR1 ENHRY and CDR2 SYGVKD. The CDR3 here is CAISESDLGILAGGTDTQYF. CDR3 bases: TGTGCCATCAGTGAGTCGGACCTCGGAATACTAGCGGGAGGCACCGATACGCAGTATTTT.

The chain couples TRBV2 to TRBJ2-2; unclear D gene. The CDR3 sequence is 10 residues long. Trimming cost V 8 bases and J 9 bases, with 7 bases left between them. Germline-derived CDR1 and CDR2 are SNHLY and FYNNEI. The chain's CDR3 is CASQMRELFF. In DNA form, the CDR3 reads TGTGCCAGCCAGATGCGGGAGCTGTTTTTT.

CDR3 protein: CASSRPEQINSPLHF. DNA for the CDR3: TGTGCCAGCAGCCGCCCGGAACAGATTAATTCACCCCTCCACTTT. The rearrangement joins TRBV28 to TRBJ1-6; D call uncertain. The CDR3 has 15 amino acids. In germline, CDR1 is MDHEN, CDR2 SYDVKM. Trimming cost V 6 bases and J 6 bases, with 15 bases left between them.

The rearrangement joins TRBV28 to TRBJ2-7, with a possible D match to TRBD1 (6 bases). V was pared by 3 bases and J by 7 bases, with 19 bases between. The germline gives CDR1 MDHEN, CDR2 SYDVKM. CDR3 length equals 15 residues. CDR3 in amino acids: CASSFLRDTKEEQYF. CDR3 bases: TGTGCCAGCAGTTTCCTCCGGGACACTAAAGAGGAGCAGTACTTC. Full variable domain (outside the CDR3, taken from reference TRBV28 and TRBJ2-7): DVKVTQSSRYLVKRTGEKVFLECVQDMDHENMFWYRQDPGLGLRLIYFSYDVKMKEKGDIPEGYSVSREKKERFSLILESASTNQTSMYLCASSFLRDTKEEQYFGPGTRLTVT.

The V gene is TRBV7-9, the J gene TRBJ1-4; D uncertain. The V end lost 5 bases, the J end lost 10 bases, and 17 bases lay between the germline ends. In germline, CDR1 is SEHNR, CDR2 FQNEAQ (reference sequence). The length of the CDR3 is 14 residues. CDR3: CASSPVNGLGKLFF. The CDR3, as DNA: TGTGCCAGCAGCCCCGTAAATGGTTTGGGAAAACTGTTTTTT.

The chain is built from TRBV10-2 and TRBJ2-5; a possible D gene is TRBD1 (6 bases). The length of the CDR3 is 11 residues. Deletions cut 7 bases from V and 5 bases from J, with 8 bases between. CDR1 and CDR2 (germline): WSHSY, SAAADI. The CDR3 nucleotides read TGCGCCAGCACTACAGGGGAGACCCAGTACTTC. It codes for CASTTGETQYF.

Worth noting for this clone: The sample holds other DNA sequences that translate to the same CDR3. The chain carries TRBV6-1 and TRBJ2-1; 11 bases are a match to TRBD2. Germline values: CDR1 MNHNS, CDR2 SASEGT. Unmatched junction bases numbered 0, after V lost 2 bases and J lost 3 bases. The CDR3 sequence is 15 residues long. The CDR3 DNA sequence: TGTGCCAGCAGTGAACTAGCGGGAGGCTACAATGAGCAGTTCTTC. Translation: CASSELAGGYNEQFF.

The chain carries TRBV19 and TRBJ1-5; D is perhaps TRBD1 (5 bases). V shed 3 bases and J shed 3 bases, with 15 bases lying between them. This CDR3 comprises 16 residues. CDR1 is LNHDA, CDR2 SQIVND, per germline (reference sequence). In DNA form, the CDR3 reads TGTGCCAGTAGTATGGAGGGGAGGGGATTCAATCAGCCCCAGCATTTT. It yields the protein CASSMEGRGFNQPQHF.